One and the same sample provided the 32 T cell receptor beta chains below, sequenced in a study of CD8 T cells in Susac syndrome. The RNA, 0.5 to 1 ug, was put through reverse transcription using random hexamers. TCRdb fed the immunoSEQ multiplex PCR reads into MiXCR, producing one record per CDR3 protein. The sample includes fewer than 150,000 distinct CDR3 sequences, under 95% of them seen just once. Sequenced input: CD8+ T cells from PBMCs. Source of these receptors: a human donor with multiple sclerosis.

Only one count was recorded for this clonotype. One end of the junction is discordant with germline, which a read error may explain. The V call is TRBV4-1, the J call TRBJ1-2; 8 nucleotides match TRBD1. CDR1 MGHRA and CDR2 YSYEKL come from the germline V gene. The CDR3 has 12 residues. The CDR3 loop is CASSQSQGDPAF. In nucleotides, the CDR3 is TGCGCCAGCAGCCAGTCACAGGGGGACCCTGCCTTC.

The V gene is TRBV28, the J gene TRBJ1-1, with D unclear. The CDR3 spans 13 residues. Trimming took off 6 bases at V and 4 bases at J, with 12 bases between the two ends. Germline V gene data show CDR1 as MDHEN and CDR2 as SYDVKM. CDR3 residues: CASRRPGPTEAFF. In DNA form, the CDR3 reads TGTGCCAGCAGACGTCCTGGGCCCACTGAAGCTTTCTTT.

This chain uses TRBV2 with TRBJ2-7; the match to TRBD1 covers 7 bases. Germline V gene data show CDR1 as SNHLY and CDR2 as FYNNEI. Trimming at V came to 8 bases and at J to 4 bases, leaving 14 bases not matched to a gene. The CDR3 sequence is 15 residues long. As DNA, the CDR3 is TGTGCCAGCCCCCCCAGCGCAGGGGGATCTTACGAGCAGTACTTC. Protein product: CASPPSAGGSYEQYF.

The rearrangement uses TRBV9 and TRBJ2-2; no firm D call. The V and J ends lost 0 bases and 5 bases respectively, with 5 bases between them. CDR3 size: 13 residues. Germline V lookup: CDR1 SGDLS, CDR2 YYNGEE. DNA for the CDR3: TGTGCCAGCAGCGTAGTAGGTACCGGGGAGCTGTTTTTT. Translated: CASSVVGTGELFF.

The chain employs TRBV19 and TRBJ1-1; no definite D call. Trimming pared 3 bases from V and 2 bases from J, leaving 7 bases between. Per the germline V gene, CDR1 is LNHDA and CDR2 is SQIVND (reference sequence). This CDR3 contains 13 residues. CDR3 in DNA: TGTGCCAGTAGTATTGGAACTAACACTGAAGCTTTCTTT. Translated, it gives CASSIGTNTEAFF.

The chain uses TRBV6-5 and TRBJ1-2, with 7 bases lining up with TRBD1. Germline trimming cut 8 bases from V and 4 bases from J; bases unmatched to any gene: 10. Germline CDR1 MNHEY, CDR2 SVGAGI. The CDR3 runs to 14 residues. The CDR3 protein is CASRRDSTFYGYTF. CDR3 in DNA: TGTGCCAGCCGTCGGGACAGTACCTTCTATGGCTACACCTTC.

This clonotype was counted a few times. The V and J genes are TRBV5-1 and TRBJ1-2; 8 positions agree with TRBD1. With V trimmed by 4 bases and J by 2 bases, 10 bases remained unmatched. The CDR3 consists of 16 residues. The germline V gene encodes CDR1 SGHRS and CDR2 YFSETQ. This chain's CDR3 is CASSPRGQGGNYGYTF. The DNA for the CDR3 is TGCGCCAGCAGCCCACGAGGACAGGGAGGGAACTATGGCTACACCTTC. The complete variable domain, with remaining parts taken from reference TRBV5-1 and TRBJ1-2, reads KAGVTQTPRYLIKTRGQQVTLSCSPISGHRSVSWYQQTPGQGLQFLFEYFSETQRNKGNFPGRFSGRQFSNSRSEMNVSTLELGDSALYLCASSPRGQGGNYGYTFGSGTRLTVV.

The chain uses TRBV7-8 and TRBJ1-1; possibly TRBD1 for D (5 bases). The V gene lost 5 bases and the J gene lost 0 bases, with 25 bases spanning the gap. The CDR3 has 19 amino acids. Germline V gene sequence: CDR1 SGHVS, CDR2 FQNEAQ. This CDR3 reads CASSKSYGGFRSMNTEAFF. Here the CDR3 DNA reads TGTGCCAGCAGCAAGAGTTATGGGGGATTTAGGTCGATGAACACTGAAGCTTTCTTT.

J is TRBJ2-7 and V is TRBV12-3 or TRBV12-4, with TRBD1 matching 9 bases. With 3 bases clipped from V and 6 bases from J, the junction kept 9 bases outside the gene matches. The CDR3 runs 15 residues. The CDR3 bases are TGTGCCAGCAGTTTGACCGGGACAGGGTTCCCCGAGCAGTACTTC. Protein sequence: CASSLTGTGFPEQYF.

The chain combines TRBV5-1 with TRBJ2-7; D is possibly TRBD2 (5 bases). The V and J ends lost 4 bases and 2 bases respectively, with 13 bases between them. CDR3 length: 14 amino acids. From germline, CDR1 is SGHRS and CDR2 YFSETQ. The CDR3 nucleotides read TGCGCCAGCAGCCTACGGACTGGAACCTACGAGCAGTACTTC. It encodes CASSLRTGTYEQYF. Supplemented by reference TRBV5-1 and TRBJ2-7, the full variable domain reads KAGVTQTPRYLIKTRGQQVTLSCSPISGHRSVSWYQQTPGQGLQFLFEYFSETQRNKGNFPGRFSGRQFSNSRSEMNVSTLELGDSALYLCASSLRTGTYEQYFGPGTRLTVT.

This chain joins TRBV7-9 and TRBJ1-1, with D possibly matching TRBD1 (5 bases). Germline V gene data show CDR1 as SEHNR and CDR2 as FQNEAQ (reference sequence). This CDR3 is built from 14 residues. V lost 4 bases, J lost 5 bases, and 14 bases lay in between. CDR3 protein: CASSYMGRDTEAFF. The CDR3 DNA sequence: TGTGCCAGCAGCTATATGGGACGGGATACTGAAGCTTTCTTT.

This sequence joins TRBV5-6 and TRBJ2-7; maybe TRBD1 (5 bases). CDR1 is SGHDT and CDR2 is YYEEEE in the germline V gene. The germline V and J ends were trimmed by 2 bases and 2 bases, with 5 bases remaining between them. There are 12 residues in the CDR3. The CDR3 DNA is TGTGCCAGCAGCTTACAGGCCTACGAGCAGTACTTC. This translates into CASSLQAYEQYF.

V usage is TRBV14 and J usage is TRBJ2-7, with D perhaps matching TRBD1 (6 bases). The CDR3 extends over 12 amino acids. Trimming cost V 5 bases and J 4 bases, with 9 bases left between them. CDR1 and CDR2 (germline): SGHDN, FVKESK. CDR3 residues: CASSNTGYEQYF. CDR3 in DNA: TGTGCCAGCAGCAATACAGGGTACGAGCAGTACTTC.

The chain joins TRBV13 to TRBJ1-1; unclear D gene. This CDR3 region has 13 residues. V was clipped by 0 bases and J by 7 bases, with 9 bases between them. Per the germline V gene, CDR1 is PRHDT and CDR2 is FYEKMQ (reference sequence). The CDR3 region is CASSLGRALEAFF. The CDR3 DNA reads as TGTGCCAGCAGCTTAGGCAGAGCGCTTGAAGCTTTCTTT.

The CDR3 DNA is TGTGCCAGCAGCTTGGCCGTAGGGGGCATCGATGAGCAGTTCTTC. Encoded protein: CASSLAVGGIDEQFF. The chain joins TRBV5-4 to TRBJ2-1, with TRBD1 matching 7 bases. With V trimmed by 0 bases and J by 8 bases, 8 bases remained unmatched. There are 15 residues in the CDR3. Germline V gene sequence: CDR1 SGHNT, CDR2 YYREEE (reference sequence). Together with reference TRBV5-4 and TRBJ2-1, the CDR3 gives the full variable domain: ETGVTQSPTHLIKTRGQQVTLRCSSQSGHNTVSWYQQALGQGPQFIFQYYREEENGRGNFPPRFSGLQFPNYSSELNVNALELDDSALYLCASSLAVGGIDEQFFGPGTRLTVL.

V and J are TRBV2 and TRBJ2-5; possible D gene TRBD2, 5 bases. CDR3 size: 15 residues. Germline CDR1 SNHLY, CDR2 FYNNEI. V was shortened by 3 bases and J by 4 bases, with 15 bases between the two germline ends. CDR3 in amino acids: CASSDRGSPPETQYF. In DNA form, the CDR3 reads TGTGCCAGCAGTGACCGTGGGAGTCCACCAGAGACCCAGTACTTC.

The chain recombines TRBV7-9 with TRBJ1-4, with 7 nucleotides matching TRBD1. V trimming: 3 bases; J trimming: 14 bases; junction bases outside the gene matches: 9. The germline CDR1 and CDR2 sequences are SEHNR and FQNEAQ (reference sequence). The CDR3 spans 13 residues. This CDR3 reads CASSFGTVSDLFF. CDR3 nucleotides: TGTGCCAGCAGCTTTGGGACAGTCTCAGACCTGTTTTTT.

The rearrangement uses TRBV6-5 and TRBJ2-7; TRBD2 is a possible D gene (6 bases). V was shortened by 1 base and J by 5 bases, with 12 bases between the two germline ends. The CDR3 contains 14 residues. In germline, CDR1 is MNHEY, CDR2 SVGAGI. CDR3 bases: TGTGCCAGCAGTTACTGGAGTTCGGGGGACGAGCAGTACTTC. It codes for CASSYWSSGDEQYF.

The chain recombines TRBV3-1 with TRBJ2-1; D is unresolved. Trimming took off 1 base at V and 4 bases at J, with 5 bases between the two ends. The CDR3 covers 13 residues. Germline V gene data show CDR1 as LGHDT and CDR2 as YNNKEL (reference sequence). CDR3 in DNA: TGTGCCAGCAGCCAAGTCACTTACAATGAGCAGTTCTTC. Encoded protein: CASSQVTYNEQFF.

The sample holds one count of this clonotype. The rearrangement uses TRBV7-8 and TRBJ2-1, with 12 nucleotides matching TRBD2. Germline values: CDR1 SGHVS, CDR2 FQNEAQ. This CDR3 region has 15 residues. The ends lost 7 bases at V and 7 bases at J; junction bases unmatched: 8. CDR3 in amino acids: CASTKGGTSGNEQFF. CDR3 sequence (DNA): TGTGCCAGCACCAAAGGAGGGACTAGCGGGAATGAGCAGTTCTTC.

The V call is TRBV27, the J call TRBJ2-1, with no clear D. Per the germline V gene, CDR1 is MNHEY and CDR2 is SMNVEV (reference sequence). CDR3 length: 13 amino acids. Trimming cost V 7 bases and J 6 bases, with 13 bases left between them. For the CDR3, the DNA is TGTGCCAGCAAGTATTCCGGAATCAATGAGCAGTTCTTC. Amino acids: CASKYSGINEQFF.

The chain employs TRBV7-9 and TRBJ2-1; 12 nucleotides agree with TRBD2. The CDR3 is 15 residues long. Losses at the gene ends were 4 bases for V and 8 bases for J; bases not matched to a gene: 6. The germline gives CDR1 SEHNR, CDR2 FQNEAQ (reference sequence). CDR3 loop: CASSSTSGRKDEQFF. In nucleotides, the CDR3 is TGTGCCAGCAGCTCCACTAGCGGGAGGAAGGATGAGCAGTTCTTC.

The count of this clonotype is one. The J gene is TRBJ2-3, the V gene TRBV4-3; perhaps TRBD2 as D (5 bases). The CDR3 length is 15 residues. V gave up 1 base and J gave up 0 bases, with 8 bases separating them. Germline assignment: CDR1 LGHNA and CDR2 YSLEER. Written as DNA, the CDR3 is TGCGCCAGCAGCCAAGGGGGAGCTAGCACAGATACGCAGTATTTT. Translating it yields CASSQGGASTDTQYF.

The CDR3 DNA follows: TGTGCCAGCAGTTCAGACACCTACAATGAGCAGTTCTTC. Its protein product is CASSSDTYNEQFF. The V gene is TRBV27, the J gene TRBJ2-1; D is undetermined. Germline V gene data show CDR1 as MNHEY and CDR2 as SMNVEV (reference sequence). V lost 4 bases, J lost 2 bases, and 6 bases lay in between. The CDR3 extends over 13 amino acids.

The J gene is TRBJ2-3, the V gene TRBV29-1; 7 bases fit TRBD1. From germline, CDR1 is SQVTM and CDR2 ANQGSEA. The CDR3 extends over 14 amino acids. Trimming took 6 bases from V and 3 from J; bases not matched to a gene: 9. In DNA, the CDR3 is TGCAGCGTCGTACAGGGGTATAAGACAGATACGCAGTATTTT. This sequence encodes CSVVQGYKTDTQYF.

The chain joins TRBV7-9 to TRBJ2-7; a possible D gene is TRBD2 (5 bases). CDR3 length: 16 residues. Trimming shortened V by 6 bases and J by 5 bases, and 23 bases separated the two germline ends. Germline V gives CDR1 SEHNR, CDR2 FQNEAQ (reference sequence). The CDR3 DNA sequence: TGTGCCAGCAGTCTTTTGGGCGTGGGAGAAGAACACGAGCAGTACTTC. Protein sequence: CASSLLGVGEEHEQYF.

The rearrangement links TRBV7-9 to TRBJ2-7; 7 bases are shared with TRBD1. Looked up from germline, CDR1 is SEHNR and CDR2 is FQNEAQ (reference sequence). The CDR3 is 15 residues long. With V trimmed by 5 bases and J by 2 bases, 9 bases remained unmatched. The CDR3 loop reads CASSTTRDSTYEQYF. Written as DNA, the CDR3 is TGTGCCAGCAGCACAACCCGGGACAGTACCTACGAGCAGTACTTC.

This sequence joins TRBV5-6 and TRBJ1-1; D is uncertain. Deletions cut 3 bases from V and 10 bases from J, with 13 bases between. Germline values: CDR1 SGHDT, CDR2 YYEEEE. The CDR3 totals 12 residues. This chain's CDR3 is CASSSRDLLAFF. CDR3 sequence (DNA): TGTGCCAGCAGCTCGCGAGACCTCTTAGCTTTCTTT.

This clonotype was observed once. This chain links TRBV30 with TRBJ2-3; 8 bases match TRBD2. The CDR3 sequence is 14 residues long. Looked up from germline, CDR1 is GTSNPN and CDR2 is SVGIG (reference sequence). Losses at the gene ends were 5 bases for V and 5 bases for J; bases not matched to a gene: 9. This CDR3 is CAWHPKRGKDTQYF. The CDR3, as DNA: TGTGCCTGGCATCCCAAGCGGGGGAAAGATACGCAGTATTTT.

The rearrangement uses TRBV27 and TRBJ2-1; D unresolved. The germline V gene has CDR1 MNHEY and CDR2 SMNVEV (reference sequence). V lost 4 bases and J 0 bases, leaving 7 bases between the germline ends. The CDR3 spans 14 residues. In nucleotides, the CDR3 is TGTGCCAGCAGTTACAATCCCTCCTACAATGAGCAGTTCTTC. It encodes CASSYNPSYNEQFF.

The CDR3 reads CASSLNGRDTGELFF. DNA for the CDR3: TGTGCCAGCAGCTTAAATGGCAGGGACACCGGGGAGCTGTTTTTT. V usage is TRBV13 and J usage is TRBJ2-2, with D possibly being TRBD1 (5 bases). V was trimmed by 2 bases and J by 3 bases, leaving 10 bases between them. From germline, CDR1 is PRHDT and CDR2 FYEKMQ (reference sequence). The CDR3 loop spans 15 amino acids. Filled out from reference TRBV13 and TRBJ2-2, the complete variable domain reads AAGVIQSPRHLIKEKRETATLKCYPIPRHDTVYWYQQGPGQDPQFLISFYEKMQSDKGSIPDRFSAQQFSDYHSELNMSSLELGDSALYFCASSLNGRDTGELFFGEGSRLTVL.

This chain uses TRBV6-2 or TRBV6-3 with TRBJ1-1; TRBD1 matches 7 bases. The CDR3 runs to 15 residues. V lost 4 bases and J lost 4; bases outside the gene matches: 9. Germline CDR1 MNHEY, CDR2 SVGEGT. The DNA for the CDR3 is TGTGCCAGCAGTTTGGAGACAGGGTCGACCACTGAAGCTTTCTTT. It specifies CASSLETGSTTEAFF.